This is a list of T cell receptor beta chains from one sample in a study of OX40 agonist ivuxolimab in advanced cancers. TCRdb's copy holds only in-frame clones and misses some; the assay was immunoSEQ multiplex PCR. The sample yields about 79,000 clones, roughly 88% seen once. The input for sequencing was CD4+ or CD8+ T cells sorted from blood, taken in a trial of the OX40 agonist ivuxolimab. These receptors all come from an adult with an advanced solid tumor such as melanoma, head and neck, liver or kidney cancer. CDR3s include the opening cysteine and the closing phenylalanine or tryptophan. The D gene is left open where the match is weak. Rows give clone size only sometimes, using once, few, many, or a class for an expanded clone.

TRBV5-1	TRBJ1-1	TRBD1	.	TGCGCCAGTTCGACAGGGGGCTCTATGAACACTGAAGCTTTCTTT	CASSTGGSMNTEAFF
TRBV7-9	TRBJ2-5	.	.	TGTGCCAGCAGCTCCATTAAAGAGACCCAGTACTTC	CASSSIKETQYF
TRBV28	TRBJ2-1	.	.	TGTGCCAGCAGTTTGATCAATGAGCAGTTCTTC	CASSLINEQFF
TRBV5-1	TRBJ1-6	.	.	TGCGCCAGCAGCTTGGAGAGTAATTCACCCCTCCACTTT	CASSLESNSPLHF
TRBV5-8	TRBJ2-1	.	.	TGTGCCAGCAGGCTACGGGAGCACTCCTACAATGAGCAGTTCTTC	CASRLREHSYNEQFF
TRBV11-1	TRBJ2-7	TRBD2	.	TGTGCCAGCAGCTTAGCGGTTAGCGGGAGCTACGAGCAGTACTTC	CASSLAVSGSYEQYF
TRBV30	TRBJ1-2	.	.	TGTGCCTGGAGTGGGCGATGGGGGGGCTATGGCTACACCTTC	CAWSGRWGGYGYTF
TRBV19	TRBJ2-2	TRBD1	.	TGTGCCAGTCGATCAGGGGGCGAGGACACCGGGGAGCTGTTTTTT	CASRSGGEDTGELFF
TRBV10-3	TRBJ2-2	.	once	TGTGCCATCAGTGACGCTGGGGGCGGGGCCAGGACCGGGGAGCTGTTTTTT	CAISDAGGGARTGELFF
TRBV2	TRBJ1-6	.	.	TGTGCCAGCAGGCGGGCTAGCTCCTATAATTCACCCCTCCACTTT	CASRRASSYNSPLHF
TRBV10-3	TRBJ2-1	TRBD2	.	TGTGCCATCAGTGATGGGTACGGGACTAGCGGGAGTCGAGGTGAGCAGTTCTTC	CAISDGYGTSGSRGEQFF
TRBV6-5	TRBJ2-1	TRBD1	.	TGTGCCAGCAGTTACTCAACTACAGGGGGCAATGAGCAGTTCTTC	CASSYSTTGGNEQFF
TRBV21-1	TRBJ1-6	.	.	TGTCCGGGGCCGGGGCTTAATTCACCCCTCCACTTT	CPGPGLNSPLHF
TRBV4-2	TRBJ2-7	TRBD2	.	TGTGCCAGCAGCCAAGAGCGGGAGTCGAGATACGAGCAGTACTTC	CASSQERESRYEQYF
TRBV11-2	TRBJ2-3	TRBD2	once	TGTGCCAGCAGCCCCGGGACTAGCGGCACAGATACGCAGTATTTT	CASSPGTSGTDTQYF
TRBV5-4	TRBJ2-3	.	.	TGTGCCAGCAGCTTGGGAACCTCCCGGGGAGATACGCAGTATTTT	CASSLGTSRGDTQYF
TRBV27	TRBJ2-5	.	.	TGTGCCAGCAGTTTTTTGGGTACAGGAGGGTATCAAGAGACCCAGTACTTC	CASSFLGTGGYQETQYF
TRBV7-3	TRBJ2-7	.	.	TGTGCCAGCAGCTTGTACCAGGGATCCTACGAGCAGTACTTC	CASSLYQGSYEQYF
TRBV15	TRBJ2-7	.	.	TGTGCCACCAGCAGAGTCCCGGTGTCAGGGTCCCCCTACGAGCAGTACTTC	CATSRVPVSGSPYEQYF
TRBV6-6	TRBJ1-5	.	.	TGTGCCAGCAGCGACGGGAGGTTAGGTCAGCCCCAGCATTTT	CASSDGRLGQPQHF
TRBV4-2	TRBJ2-7	.	.	TGTGCCAGCAGCCAAGAGACTAGACTCTCCTACGAGCAGTACTTC	CASSQETRLSYEQYF
TRBV4-1	TRBJ2-1	TRBD2	.	TGCGCCAGCAGCCAAGAGTCGGAGCGGGAGTGGAATGAGCAGTTCTTC	CASSQESEREWNEQFF
TRBV9	TRBJ2-2	.	.	TGTGCCAGCAGCGTCTTCGGGTTCGAAGGGTTCGGGGAGCTGTTTTTT	CASSVFGFEGFGELFF
TRBV5-6	TRBJ2-7	.	.	TGTGCCAGCAGTTCCCGCGAGGGGGGCTCCTACGAGCAGTACTTC	CASSSREGGSYEQYF
TRBV27	TRBJ1-5	.	.	TGTGCCAGCAGTTTTGTGTCAGGGATGGGTCAGCCCCAGCATTTT	CASSFVSGMGQPQHF
TRBV27	TRBJ2-1	.	.	TGTGCCAGCAGTTCCCGTTTCCACAATGAGCAGTTCTTC	CASSSRFHNEQFF
TRBV30	TRBJ2-3	.	once	TGTGCCTGGAGTCTGGGGGCTTGGGCAGATACGCAGTATTTT	CAWSLGAWADTQYF
TRBV5-1	TRBJ2-5	.	.	TGCGCCAGCAGCTTGGGAGGGTACCAAGAGACCCAGTACTTC	CASSLGGYQETQYF
TRBV4-3	TRBJ2-7	TRBD2	few	TGCGCCAGCAGCCGACGGCGGGGGGCCTACGAGCAGTACTTC	CASSRRRGAYEQYF
TRBV14	TRBJ2-5	.	.	TGTGCCAGCAGCCAAGGGTTGGCACTTACCCCACAAGAGACCCAGTACTTC	CASSQGLALTPQETQYF
TRBV7-9	TRBJ2-7	.	.	TGTGCCAGCAGCACAGACTCCTACGAGCAGTACTTC	CASSTDSYEQYF
TRBV5-1	TRBJ2-1	.	.	TGCGCCAGCAGCAGGGCTATCGGCCTTTCAAGCGATGAGCAGTTCTTC	CASSRAIGLSSDEQFF
TRBV5-1	TRBJ2-7	TRBD1	.	TGCGCCAGCAGGGATACCGGGACAGGGAATGCCCCGTCCCACGAGCAGTACTTC	CASRDTGTGNAPSHEQYF
TRBV4-1	TRBJ2-1	.	.	TGCGCCAGCAGCCAAGATGGAGGGGCCCGCTCCTACAATGAGCAGTTCTTC	CASSQDGGARSYNEQFF
TRBV19	TRBJ2-1	TRBD1	.	TGTGCCAGTAGGAAACAGGGGGCGGTGGGCAATGAGCAGTTCTTC	CASRKQGAVGNEQFF
TRBV11-3	TRBJ2-7	TRBD2	.	TGTGCCAGCAGACCGGGACTAGCGGCTACGGAGCAGTACTTC	CASRPGLAATEQYF
TRBV18	TRBJ1-4	.	.	TGTGCCAGCTCATCCGGGGCCTCGGGGGAAAAACTGTTTTTT	CASSSGASGEKLFF
TRBV5-1	TRBJ2-7	.	.	TGCGCCAGCAGCACCGGCAGCTTGAGCTCCTACGAGCAGTACTTC	CASSTGSLSSYEQYF
TRBV7-6	TRBJ2-7	.	.	TGTGCCAGCAGCTTAGATTTGAGCTCCTACGAGCAGTACTTC	CASSLDLSSYEQYF
TRBV30	TRBJ1-5	.	few	TGTGCCTGGACAGAGAATAGCAATCAGCCCCAGCATTTT	CAWTENSNQPQHF
TRBV4-1	TRBJ2-7	TRBD2	.	TGCGCCAGCAGCCAACGGAGTGGGCTAAAGGCTAGCGGGACCCGATCCTCCTACGAGCAGTACTTC	CASSQRSGLKASGTRSSYEQYF
TRBV7-9	TRBJ2-1	TRBD2	.	TGTGCCAGCAGCCCTTATTGGCGGGAGGACCGCTATGAGCAGTTCTTC	CASSPYWREDRYEQFF
TRBV11-3	TRBJ1-2	.	.	TGTGCCAGCAGCTTGGAAAGTCTCAGGGGAGGCTACACCTTC	CASSLESLRGGYTF
TRBV2	TRBJ1-4	.	.	TGTGCCAGCAGAGAGGACCAGAAAAAACTGTTTTTT	CASREDQKKLFF
TRBV27	TRBJ2-7	TRBD2	once	TGTGCCAGCAGTTGGACTAGTGGCACTTCCTACGAGCAGTACTTC	CASSWTSGTSYEQYF
TRBV13	TRBJ2-7	.	.	TGTGCCAGCAGCTCCCGGGAAGTCTACTACGAGCAGTACTTC	CASSSREVYYEQYF
TRBV5-4	TRBJ2-5	.	.	TGTGCCAGCCGGTTACCGGGGGAGGAGACCCAGTACTTC	CASRLPGEETQYF
TRBV11-3	TRBJ2-7	TRBD2	.	TGTGCCAGCAGCTTAGGTCTAGCGGGAGTCCCCTACGAGCAGTACTTC	CASSLGLAGVPYEQYF